This is a list of T cell receptor beta chains from one sample in a study of early T cells in non-severe SARS-CoV-2 infection. MiXCR, run by TCRdb on the 5' RACE reads, gives a single entry per CDR3 protein. The sample has approximately 48,000 distinct CDR3 sequences; around 6.5% are singletons. This material consisted of whole blood, taken at baseline. The receptors stem from an adult who was a healthcare worker with PCR-confirmed SARS-CoV-2 infection or an uninfected control (not recorded which). The CDR3 runs from the conserved cysteine through the conserved F or W. Each record gives: clone size, D gene, J gene, V gene, CDR3 DNA, CDR3 protein. The D gene is left open where the match is weak. Only some rows state a clone size, as once, few, many or a class for expanded clones.

NA,TRBD2,TRBJ2-5,TRBV4-1,TGCGCCAGCAGCCAGAGTAGCGGGAGGTTGGAGACCCAGTACTTC,CASSQSSGRLETQYF
NA,TRBD2,TRBJ2-1,TRBV28,TGTGCCAGCAGTTTATCGGCGGGGGGGTGGAATGAGCAGTTCTTC,CASSLSAGGWNEQFF
once,NA,TRBJ1-5,TRBV4-1,TGCGCCAGCAGCCAAGATCGGCGATTAAGCAATCAGCCCCAGCATTTT,CASSQDRRLSNQPQHF
NA,NA,TRBJ2-2,TRBV6-5,TGTGCCAGCAGAAATACAGTGAACACCGGGGAGCTGTTTTTT,CASRNTVNTGELFF
many,NA,TRBJ2-7,TRBV5-1,TGCGCCAGCAGCTTGGAACTAGGAGACGAGCAGTACTTC,CASSLELGDEQYF
NA,NA,TRBJ2-2,TRBV12-3/TRBV12-4,TGTGCCAGCACGGCCCAGGGTCGGTGGAACACCGGGGAGCTGTTTTTT,CASTAQGRWNTGELFF
many,TRBD1,TRBJ2-7,TRBV30,TGTGCCTGGAGTGTACAGAGGCAGGGGGCGCGAGAGCAGTACTTC,CAWSVQRQGAREQYF
NA,NA,TRBJ1-4,TRBV6-1,TGTGCCAGCAGTGAAGACAGGCTCTGGCTGTTTTTT,CASSEDRLWLFF
NA,NA,TRBJ2-3,TRBV18,TGTGCCAGCTCATCTACCCGTGATACGCAGTATTTT,CASSSTRDTQYF
many,NA,TRBJ2-1,TRBV30,TGTGCCTGGAGGGCGGGGATCTCCTACAATGAGCAGTTCTTC,CAWRAGISYNEQFF
many,NA,TRBJ1-3,TRBV28,TGTGCCAGCAGTTTAGCAGTGAACTCTGGAAACACCATATATTTT,CASSLAVNSGNTIYF
NA,TRBD2,TRBJ2-2,TRBV7-2,TGTGCCAGCAGCAACCTGCCGGGACTAGCGGGGGGAAGGGAGCTGTTTTTT,CASSNLPGLAGGRELFF
many,NA,TRBJ2-2,TRBV12-3/TRBV12-4,TGTGCCAGCAGTCCCCTCGTCACCGGGGAGCTGTTTTTT,CASSPLVTGELFF
few,NA,TRBJ1-5,TRBV7-9,TGTGCCAGCAGCTTAGGTGCCGTACCTGCTGGTCAGCCCCAGCATTTT,CASSLGAVPAGQPQHF
many,NA,TRBJ2-7,TRBV7-2,TGTGCCAGCAGCCGGGACTCTATCACCTACGAGCAGTACTTC,CASSRDSITYEQYF
many,NA,TRBJ2-3,TRBV7-9,TGTGCCAGCAGCCTTGGGTTAACAGATACGCAGTATTTT,CASSLGLTDTQYF
few,NA,TRBJ1-5,TRBV12-3/TRBV12-4,TGTGCCAGCAGTTTACGTTTTGCGGGTCAGCCCCAGCATTTT,CASSLRFAGQPQHF
many,NA,TRBJ2-3,TRBV24-1,TGTGCCACCAGTGATTTAGGGGCGGACACAGATACGCAGTATTTT,CATSDLGADTDTQYF
many,TRBD1,TRBJ2-3,TRBV18,TGTGCCAGCTCACCACCGGTGAACAGGGGGAAGTATTTT,CASSPPVNRGKYF
many,NA,TRBJ2-1,TRBV13,TGTGCCAGCAGCTTAGAGGGGGGAGCTTACAATGAGCAGTTCTTC,CASSLEGGAYNEQFF
few,NA,TRBJ2-2,TRBV11-3,TGTGCCAGCAGCCCCCGGGACTTCACCGGGGAGCTGTTTTTT,CASSPRDFTGELFF
many,NA,TRBJ2-2,TRBV7-3,TGTGCCAGCAGCTTCCTACAGATCGCGAACACCGGGGAGCTGTTTTTT,CASSFLQIANTGELFF
many,NA,TRBJ2-1,TRBV20-1,TGCAGTGCTTTTACTGGGAATGAGCAGTTCTTC,CSAFTGNEQFF
many,TRBD1,TRBJ2-1,TRBV4-3,TGCGCCAGCAGTACAGGGGTCTCCTACAATGAGCAGTTCTTC,CASSTGVSYNEQFF
few,TRBD1,TRBJ1-2,TRBV7-9,TGTGCCAGCAGCTTAATTTCGACAGGGAAGGGTGGCTACACCTTC,CASSLISTGKGGYTF
medium-sized,NA,TRBJ2-1,TRBV6-5,TGTGCCAGCAGACTAGTTTTTACGAGCTCCTACAATGAGCAGTTCTTC,CASRLVFTSSYNEQFF
NA,TRBD1,TRBJ2-3,TRBV6-4,TGTGCCAGCAGATCGGACAGGGACACAGATACGCAGTATTTT,CASRSDRDTDTQYF
many,NA,TRBJ1-1,TRBV6-6,TGTGCCAGCAGTTACATGCGGAAGGACACTGAAGCTTTCTTT,CASSYMRKDTEAFF